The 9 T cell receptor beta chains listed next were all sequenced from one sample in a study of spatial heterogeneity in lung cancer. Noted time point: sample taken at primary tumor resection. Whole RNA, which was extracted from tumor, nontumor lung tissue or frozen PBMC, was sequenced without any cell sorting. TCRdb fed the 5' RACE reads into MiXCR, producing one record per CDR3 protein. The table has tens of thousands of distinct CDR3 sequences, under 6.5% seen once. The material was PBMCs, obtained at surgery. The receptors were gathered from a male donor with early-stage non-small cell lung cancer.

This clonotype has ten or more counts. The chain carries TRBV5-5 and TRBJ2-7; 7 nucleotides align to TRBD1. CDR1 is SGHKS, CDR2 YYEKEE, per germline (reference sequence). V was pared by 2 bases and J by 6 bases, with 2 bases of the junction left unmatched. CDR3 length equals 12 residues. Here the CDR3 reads CASSFWTGEQYF. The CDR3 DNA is TGTGCCAGCAGCTTTTGGACAGGCGAGCAGTACTTC. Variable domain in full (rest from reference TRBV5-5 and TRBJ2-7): DAGVTQSPTHLIKTRGQQVTLRCSPISGHKSVSWYQQVLGQGPQFIFQYYEKEERGRGNFPDRFSARQFPNYSSELNVNALLLGDSALYLCASSFWTGEQYFGPGTRLTVT.

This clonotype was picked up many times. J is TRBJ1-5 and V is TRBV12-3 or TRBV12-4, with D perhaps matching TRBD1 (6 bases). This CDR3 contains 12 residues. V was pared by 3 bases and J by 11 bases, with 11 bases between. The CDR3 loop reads CASSFSKGAQHF. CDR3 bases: TGTGCCAGCAGTTTTAGTAAGGGGGCCCAGCATTTT.

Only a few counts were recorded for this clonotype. CDR3 DNA: TGTGCCAGCAGTTTTAGGGGTAGGCCTGGCACGGAGACCCAGTACTTC. Protein: CASSFRGRPGTETQYF. This rearrangement joins TRBV12-3 or TRBV12-4 to TRBJ2-5, with D maybe TRBD1 (5 bases). This CDR3 spans 16 amino acids. Trimming pared 3 bases from V and 5 bases from J, leaving 19 bases between.

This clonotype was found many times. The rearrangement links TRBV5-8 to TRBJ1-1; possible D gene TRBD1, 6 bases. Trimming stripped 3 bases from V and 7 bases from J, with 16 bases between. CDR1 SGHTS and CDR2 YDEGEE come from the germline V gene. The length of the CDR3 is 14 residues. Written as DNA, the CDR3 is TGTGCCAGCAGCTACTCGACCTTAGGGGGTGAAGCTTTCTTT. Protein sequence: CASSYSTLGGEAFF.

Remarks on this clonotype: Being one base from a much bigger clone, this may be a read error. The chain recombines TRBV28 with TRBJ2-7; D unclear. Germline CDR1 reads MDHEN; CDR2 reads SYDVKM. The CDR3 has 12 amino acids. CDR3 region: CPSKGNSYEQYF. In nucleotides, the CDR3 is TGTCCCAGCAAGGGTAACTCCTACGAGCAGTACTTC. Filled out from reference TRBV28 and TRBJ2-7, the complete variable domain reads DVKVTQSSRYLVKRTGEKVFLECVQDMDHENMFWYRQDPGLGLRLIYFSYDVKMKEKGDIPEGYSVSREKKERFSLILESASTNQTSMYLCPSKGNSYEQYFGPGTRLTVT.

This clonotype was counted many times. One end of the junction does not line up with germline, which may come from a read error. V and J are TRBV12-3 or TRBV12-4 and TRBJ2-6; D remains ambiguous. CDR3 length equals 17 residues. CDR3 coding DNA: TGCGCCAGCAGTGCCCGGGCTACCTTAAATGGGGCCAACGTCCTGACTTTC. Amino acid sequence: CASSARATLNGANVLTF.

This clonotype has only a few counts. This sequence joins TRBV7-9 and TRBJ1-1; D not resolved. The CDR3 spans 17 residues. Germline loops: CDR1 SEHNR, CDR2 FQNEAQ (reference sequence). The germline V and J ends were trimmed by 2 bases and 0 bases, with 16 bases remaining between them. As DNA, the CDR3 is TGTGCCAGCAGCTTAAGCCCGGGCAGTTTCATGAACACTGAAGCTTTCTTT. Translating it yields CASSLSPGSFMNTEAFF.

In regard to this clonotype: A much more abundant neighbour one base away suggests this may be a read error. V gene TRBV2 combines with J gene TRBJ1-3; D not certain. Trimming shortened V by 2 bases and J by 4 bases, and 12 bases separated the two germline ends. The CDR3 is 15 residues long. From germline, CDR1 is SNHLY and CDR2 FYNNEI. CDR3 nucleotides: TGTGCCAGCAGTGAATCGGTGGGCCCAGGAAACACCATATATTTT. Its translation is CASSESVGPGNTIYF. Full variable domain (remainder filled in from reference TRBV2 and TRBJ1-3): EPEVTQTPSHQVTQMGQEVILRCVPISNHLYFYWYRQILGQKVEFLVSFYNNEISEKSEIFDDQFSVERPDGSNFTLKIRSTKLEDSAMYFCASSESVGPGNTIYFGEGSWLTVV.

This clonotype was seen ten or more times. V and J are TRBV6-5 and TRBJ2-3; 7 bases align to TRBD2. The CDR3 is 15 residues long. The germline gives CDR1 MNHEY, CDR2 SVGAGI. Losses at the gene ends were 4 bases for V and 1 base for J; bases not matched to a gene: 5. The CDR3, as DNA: TGTGCCAGCAGTTCAGAGCGGGGACGCACAGATACGCAGTATTTT. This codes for CASSSERGRTDTQYF.